This T cell receptor beta chain was captured by sequencing in a study of T cells in Graves' hyperthyroidism and ophthalmopathy. This clonotype was detected many times. CDR1 is SEHNR and CDR2 is FQNEAQ in the germline V gene (reference sequence). The V end lost 3 bases, the J end lost 6 bases, and 8 bases lay between the germline ends. This CDR3 has 13 residues. TCR beta CDR3 sequences were amplified from RNA transcripts. When the TCR CDR3 underwent first-round RT-PCR, the HTBI primer set was used. In TCRdb, the multiplex PCR reads were re-called with MiXCR into one record per CDR3 protein. The data hold 380,000 or so distinct CDR3 sequences, with approximately 13% observed a single time.

Sequenced: blood. The V gene is TRBV7-9, the J gene TRBJ2-2; no clear D gene. The receptor was derived from a woman aged 25 to 39 with Graves' hyperthyroidism. The CDR3 region is CASSFSAPGELFF. The DNA of the CDR3 is TGTGCCAGCAGCTTTTCCGCCCCCGGGGAGCTGTTTTTT.